Sequencing of this TCR beta chain was carried out in a study of blood T cell repertoires in COVID-19. Study overall: From the United States, Italy and Spain came samples of acute and convalescent COVID-19.

Authors' analysis steps: How many nucleated cells were present was estimated from reference gene primer amplification. Clones were sequenced by immunoSEQ multiplex PCR, and TCRdb holds only the in-frame ones, with some missing. Clone size and V and J calls were adopted from that table, with D and trimming inferred from the DNA. Of fewer than 200,000 clones listed, roughly 80% are singletons. This clone was seen only once. The CDR3 loop spans 15 amino acids. Losses at the gene ends were 6 bases for V and 2 bases for J; bases not matched to a gene: 9. The germline V gene encodes CDR1 KGHSH and CDR2 LQKENI.

V usage is TRBV18 and J usage is TRBJ1-1; 7 bases fit TRBD1. Sequencing was done on a sample of peripheral blood. The clonotype comes from a woman between 40 and 55 years old with COVID-19, enrolled during active disease. The CDR3 region is CASSQAGTENTEAFF. In DNA form, the CDR3 reads TGTGCCAGCTCCCAAGCCGGGACAGAAAACACTGAAGCTTTCTTT.